A selection of T cell receptor beta chains follows, all from one sample in a study of Ad26.COV2.S vaccination and SARS-CoV-2 variants. Produced via immunoSEQ multiplex PCR; TCRdb's table is partial and in-frame only. The data contain 300,000 to 400,000 clones, about 91% of them seen just once; the ten biggest clones take up around 4%. This specimen was peripheral blood, taken after recovery from COVID-19. The receptors were gathered from a human donor who had recovered from COVID-19. Both conserved end residues are part of each CDR3. D genes are given only for firm matches. Expanded clones get a size class; other rows say once, few or many, or leave the size out.

clone_size | j_call | v_call | d_call | cdr3_aa | cdr3_nt
- | TRBJ1-1 | TRBV18 | - | CASSPYQGSRGMSTEAFF | TGTGCCAGCTCACCCTACCAAGGATCCAGGGGAATGAGCACTGAAGCTTTCTTT
- | TRBJ2-7 | TRBV10-3 | - | CAISEDTCEQYF | TGTGCCATCAGTGAGGACACATGCGAGCAGTACTTC
- | TRBJ2-5 | TRBV5-1 | - | CASSFAAETQYF | TGCGCCAGCAGCTTCGCAGCAGAGACCCAGTACTTC
- | TRBJ1-2 | TRBV5-1 | - | CASSLDTRGRYGYTF | TGCGCCAGCAGCTTGGATACCCGAGGGCGGTATGGCTACACCTTC
- | TRBJ1-6 | TRBV6-1 | TRBD1 | CASSERTGPYNSPLHF | TGTGCCAGCAGTGAACGGACAGGCCCCTATAATTCACCCCTCCACTTT
- | TRBJ1-5 | TRBV18 | TRBD1 | CASSPPPGGQPQHF | TGTGCCAGCTCACCACCCCCAGGGGGTCAGCCCCAGCATTTT
- | TRBJ1-1 | TRBV6-5 | - | CASTQGTANTEAFF | TGTGCCAGCACCCAAGGGACCGCGAACACTGAAGCTTTCTTT
- | TRBJ1-2 | TRBV29-1 | TRBD1 | CSVEKGRGAFYGYTF | TGCAGCGTTGAGAAAGGCAGGGGGGCCTTCTATGGCTACACCTTC
once | TRBJ2-3 | TRBV7-2 | TRBD2 | CASSLLTSGGALSDTQYF | TGTGCCAGCAGCTTATTGACTAGCGGGGGGGCGCTTAGCGATACGCAGTATTTT
- | TRBJ2-5 | TRBV7-2 | TRBD1 | CASSVNRGKETQYF | TGTGCCAGCAGCGTAAACAGGGGCAAAGAGACCCAGTACTTC
- | TRBJ2-3 | TRBV18 | TRBD2 | CASSPYRGSSGGASDTQYF | TGTGCCAGCTCACCCTACAGGGGATCCAGCGGGGGGGCCTCTGATACGCAGTATTTT
- | TRBJ1-1 | TRBV19 | - | CASSIGRSGTEAFF | TGTGCCAGTAGTATCGGCAGGAGCGGCACTGAAGCTTTCTTT
- | TRBJ2-1 | TRBV19 | TRBD1 | CASSLRRGRYNEQFF | TGTGCCAGTAGTTTGAGAAGGGGGCGCTACAATGAGCAGTTCTTC
- | TRBJ2-7 | TRBV3-1/TRBV3-2 | - | CASSRDQFYEQYF | TGTGCCAGCAGCCGGGACCAATTCTACGAGCAGTACTTC
- | TRBJ1-2 | TRBV6-2/TRBV6-3 | - | CASSNVQDIYGYTF | TGTGCCAGCAGTAACGTACAGGACATCTATGGCTACACCTTC
- | TRBJ1-6 | TRBV14 | - | CASSQRGRNSPLHF | TGTGCCAGCAGCCAGAGGGGCCGGAATTCACCCCTCCACTTT
- | TRBJ2-2 | TRBV13 | TRBD2 | CASSLPGRSDTGELFF | TGTGCCAGCAGCTTACCCGGGAGGTCGGACACCGGGGAGCTGTTTTTT
once | TRBJ1-2 | TRBV6-2/TRBV6-3 | - | CASSYGEGYGYTF | TGTGCCAGCAGTTACGGGGAGGGCTATGGCTACACCTTC
- | TRBJ2-7 | TRBV27 | TRBD1 | CASSHVGQGTEQYF | TGTGCCAGCAGTCACGTGGGACAGGGGACCGAGCAGTACTTC
- | TRBJ1-2 | TRBV6-5 | - | CASSNYRTDRDDYTF | TGTGCCAGCAGTAATTATCGGACAGATCGGGATGACTACACCTTC
- | TRBJ1-2 | TRBV27 | TRBD1 | CASSQEPKDRSNYGYTF | TGTGCCAGCAGTCAAGAACCAAAGGACAGGTCTAACTATGGCTACACCTTC
- | TRBJ2-3 | TRBV5-1 | - | CASSLGHRRPSTDTQYF | TGCGCCAGCAGCTTGGGCCATAGGCGACCTAGCACAGATACGCAGTATTTT
- | TRBJ1-5 | TRBV7-8 | - | CASSSTGLGSNQPQHF | TGTGCCAGCAGCTCCACCGGCCTCGGAAGCAATCAGCCCCAGCATTTT
- | TRBJ1-2 | TRBV5-4 | - | CASSGGPPGYGYTF | TGTGCCAGCAGCGGAGGGCCACCGGGATATGGCTACACCTTC
- | TRBJ1-1 | TRBV13 | - | CASSLEGQGTEAFF | TGTGCCAGCAGCTTAGAAGGCCAGGGCACTGAAGCTTTCTTT
- | TRBJ2-1 | TRBV5-6 | - | CASSRPLAAKNNEQFF | TGTGCCAGCAGCCGCCCCTTAGCGGCCAAAAACAATGAGCAGTTCTTC
- | TRBJ2-5 | TRBV18 | - | CASSPPVLTETQYF | TGTGCCAGCTCACCACCGGTCCTCACAGAGACCCAGTACTTC
- | TRBJ2-7 | TRBV6-5 | - | CASRPIGTLGEQYF | TGTGCCAGCAGGCCTATTGGGACTCTGGGGGAGCAGTACTTC
- | TRBJ2-7 | TRBV7-6 | TRBD1 | CASSPRTGGVPWHSGVTYEQYF | TGTGCCAGCAGCCCCCGGACAGGGGGAGTACCTTGGCATAGCGGGGTAACCTACGAGCAGTACTTC
- | TRBJ2-7 | TRBV27 | - | CASSLSWERASYEQYF | TGTGCCAGCAGTTTATCGTGGGAGCGGGCCTCCTACGAGCAGTACTTC
- | TRBJ2-7 | TRBV7-6 | TRBD2 | CASSSTAGDEQYF | TGTGCCAGCAGCTCCACGGCGGGGGACGAGCAGTACTTC
- | TRBJ1-1 | TRBV11-3 | - | CASSLSANTEAFF | TGTGCCAGCAGTCTATCAGCGAACACTGAAGCTTTCTTT
- | TRBJ1-4 | TRBV6-5 | TRBD1 | CASSLQGAGEKLFF | TGTGCCAGCAGCCTCCAGGGGGCCGGTGAAAAACTGTTTTTT
- | TRBJ1-2 | TRBV11-2 | - | CASSFTEINYGYTF | TGTGCCAGCAGCTTTACAGAGATTAACTATGGCTACACCTTC
- | TRBJ2-2 | TRBV5-1 | - | CASSLEKVRGYGELFF | TGCGCCAGCAGCTTGGAGAAGGTCAGGGGCTACGGGGAGCTGTTTTTT
- | TRBJ1-4 | TRBV16 | - | CASSLLVGTPEKLFF | TGTGCCAGCAGCCTGCTTGTCGGGACACCAGAAAAACTGTTTTTT
once | TRBJ1-2 | TRBV2 | TRBD1 | CASSGQGRGGYTF | TGTGCCAGCAGTGGACAGGGTCGGGGAGGCTACACCTTC
- | TRBJ2-2 | TRBV4-1 | TRBD2 | CASSGRGVTGELFF | TGCGCCAGCAGTGGGAGGGGTGTCACCGGGGAGCTGTTTTTT
- | TRBJ2-7 | TRBV5-4 | TRBD1 | CASSSSPGQGAPYEQYF | TGTGCCAGCAGCTCATCACCGGGACAGGGGGCCCCCTACGAGCAGTACTTC
- | TRBJ1-6 | TRBV18 | - | CASRQDNSPLHF | TGTGCCAGCCGACAGGATAATTCACCCCTCCACTTT
- | TRBJ2-7 | TRBV7-9 | TRBD2 | CASSLGASGQYF | TGTGCCAGCAGCTTAGGGGCTAGCGGGCAGTACTTC
once | TRBJ2-7 | TRBV10-3 | - | CAIKGTFEAYEQYF | TGTGCCATCAAGGGGACATTTGAGGCCTACGAGCAGTACTTC
- | TRBJ2-6 | TRBV7-9 | - | CASSKGTGANVLTF | TGTGCCAGCAGCAAAGGGACTGGGGCCAACGTCCTGACTTTC
- | TRBJ2-2 | TRBV27 | TRBD1 | CASSLIPNRQGPGELFF | TGTGCCAGCAGTTTAATACCGAACCGACAGGGGCCCGGGGAGCTGTTTTTT
- | TRBJ1-1 | TRBV12-3/TRBV12-4 | - | CASSFLENTEAFF | TGTGCCAGCAGTTTTCTTGAGAACACTGAAGCTTTCTTT
- | TRBJ2-3 | TRBV6-6 | TRBD2 | CASSYNSAGVTDTQYF | TGTGCCAGCAGTTACAATTCGGCGGGGGTCACAGATACGCAGTATTTT
- | TRBJ2-7 | TRBV7-9 | - | CASSPSGLYEQYF | TGTGCCAGCAGCCCCAGCGGCCTCTACGAGCAGTACTTC
few | TRBJ1-2 | TRBV6-2/TRBV6-3 | TRBD1 | CASSYKGAYFYGYTF | TGTGCCAGCAGTTACAAGGGGGCTTACTTCTATGGCTACACCTTC
- | TRBJ1-5 | TRBV24-1 | - | CATEWDPSRNQPQHF | TGTGCCACCGAATGGGACCCTTCTAGGAATCAGCCCCAGCATTTT
- | TRBJ2-7 | TRBV10-3 | - | CAIRPKGRVSETGVVVAYEQYF | TGTGCCATCAGACCCAAAGGTCGGGTGAGTGAGACAGGAGTCGTGGTGGCCTACGAGCAGTACTTC
- | TRBJ1-1 | TRBV6-6 | TRBD1 | CASTLPGQADTEAFF | TGTGCCAGCACTCTCCCGGGACAGGCGGACACTGAAGCTTTCTTT
- | TRBJ2-3 | TRBV11-3 | TRBD2 | CASSSGLGSTDTQYF | TGTGCCAGCAGCTCGGGACTAGGGAGCACAGATACGCAGTATTTT
- | TRBJ1-4 | TRBV5-6 | - | CASSFFYSGRGEKLFF | TGTGCCAGCAGCTTCTTTTATTCGGGCCGGGGTGAAAAACTGTTTTTT
- | TRBJ1-3 | TRBV9 | - | CASSALSRGAGNTIYF | TGTGCCAGCAGCGCCCTCTCCCGAGGGGCTGGAAACACCATATATTTT
- | TRBJ1-5 | TRBV27 | - | CASRQGPSNQPQHF | TGTGCCAGCAGACAGGGCCCCAGCAATCAGCCCCAGCATTTT
- | TRBJ1-2 | TRBV2 | - | CASSEWKGGYGYTF | TGTGCCAGCAGTGAATGGAAAGGGGGGTATGGCTACACCTTC
- | TRBJ1-1 | TRBV6-5 | TRBD1 | CASSLTQGITEAFF | TGTGCCAGCAGTTTAACACAGGGGATCACTGAAGCTTTCTTT
- | TRBJ2-3 | TRBV13 | - | CASSRGPDTQYF | TGTGCCAGCAGCCGTGGACCTGACACGCAGTATTTT